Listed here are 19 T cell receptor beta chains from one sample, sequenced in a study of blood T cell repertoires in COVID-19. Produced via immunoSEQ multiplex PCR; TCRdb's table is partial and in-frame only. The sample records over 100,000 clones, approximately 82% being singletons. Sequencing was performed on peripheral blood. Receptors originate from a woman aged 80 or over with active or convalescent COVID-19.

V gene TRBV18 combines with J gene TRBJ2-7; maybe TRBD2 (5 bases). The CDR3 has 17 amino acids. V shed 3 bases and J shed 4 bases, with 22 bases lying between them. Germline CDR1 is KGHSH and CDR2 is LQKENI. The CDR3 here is CASSPYLSGSKRYEQYF. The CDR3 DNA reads TGTGCCAGCTCACCGTATTTAAGCGGCTCCAAAAGGTACGAGCAGTACTTC.

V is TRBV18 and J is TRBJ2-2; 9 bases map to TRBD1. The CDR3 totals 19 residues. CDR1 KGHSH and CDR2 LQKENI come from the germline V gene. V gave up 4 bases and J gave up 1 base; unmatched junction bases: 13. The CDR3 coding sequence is TGTGCCAGCTCACAGACGACAGGGGGAATTTCAAGGAACACCGGGGAGCTGTTTTTT. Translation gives CASSQTTGGISRNTGELFF.

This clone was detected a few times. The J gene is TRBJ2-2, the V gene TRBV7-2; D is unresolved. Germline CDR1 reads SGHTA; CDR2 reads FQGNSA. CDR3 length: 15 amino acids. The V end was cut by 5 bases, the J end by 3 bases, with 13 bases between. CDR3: CASSPTESDTGELFF. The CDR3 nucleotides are TGTGCCAGCAGCCCCACGGAGTCGGACACCGGGGAGCTGTTTTTT.

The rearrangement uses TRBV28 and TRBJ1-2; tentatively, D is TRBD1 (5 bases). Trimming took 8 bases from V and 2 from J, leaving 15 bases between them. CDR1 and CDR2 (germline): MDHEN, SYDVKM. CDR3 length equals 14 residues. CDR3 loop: CASLKAGGNYGYTF. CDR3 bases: TGTGCCAGCCTAAAGGCGGGGGGGAACTATGGCTACACCTTC.

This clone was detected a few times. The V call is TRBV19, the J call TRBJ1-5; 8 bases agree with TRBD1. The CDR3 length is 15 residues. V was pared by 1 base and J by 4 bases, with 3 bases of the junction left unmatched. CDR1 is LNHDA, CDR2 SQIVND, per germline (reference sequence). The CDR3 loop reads CASSIGTGINQPQHF. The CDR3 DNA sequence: TGTGCCAGTAGTATAGGGACAGGGATAAATCAGCCCCAGCATTTT. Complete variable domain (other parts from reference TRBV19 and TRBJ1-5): DGGITQSPKYLFRKEGQNVTLSCEQNLNHDAMYWYRQDPGQGLRLIYYSQIVNDFQKGDIAEGYSVSREKKESFPLTVTSAQKNPTAFYLCASSIGTGINQPQHFGDGTRLSIL.

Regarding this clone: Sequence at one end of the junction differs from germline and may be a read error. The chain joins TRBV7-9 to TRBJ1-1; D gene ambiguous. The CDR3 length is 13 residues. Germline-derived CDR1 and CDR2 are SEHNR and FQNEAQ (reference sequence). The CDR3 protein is CASSLAHNTEAFF. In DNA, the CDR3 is TGTGCCAGCAGCCTAGCCCATAACACTGAAGCTTTCTTT.

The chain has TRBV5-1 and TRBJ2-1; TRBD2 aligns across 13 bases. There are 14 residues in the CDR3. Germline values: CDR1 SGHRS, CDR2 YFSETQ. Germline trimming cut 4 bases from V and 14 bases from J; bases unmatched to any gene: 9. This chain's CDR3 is CASSVTSGRAGKFF. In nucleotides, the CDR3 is TGCGCCAGCAGCGTAACTAGCGGGAGGGCCGGTAAGTTCTTC.

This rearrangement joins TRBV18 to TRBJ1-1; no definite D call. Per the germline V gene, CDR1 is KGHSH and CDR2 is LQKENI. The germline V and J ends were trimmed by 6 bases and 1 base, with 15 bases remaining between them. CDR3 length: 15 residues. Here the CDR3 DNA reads TGTGCCAGCTCTCAACTAGACGGCTCGAACACTGAAGCTTTCTTT. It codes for CASSQLDGSNTEAFF.

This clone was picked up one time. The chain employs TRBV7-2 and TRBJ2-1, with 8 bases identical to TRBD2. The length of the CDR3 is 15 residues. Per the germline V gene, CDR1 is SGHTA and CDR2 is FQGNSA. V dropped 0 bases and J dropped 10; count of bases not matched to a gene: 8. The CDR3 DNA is TGTGCCAGCAGCTTAGCGCGTAGTAGCGGGATGGAGCAGTTCTTC. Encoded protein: CASSLARSSGMEQFF. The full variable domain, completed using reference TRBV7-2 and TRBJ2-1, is GAGVSQSPSNKVTEKGKDVELRCDPISGHTALYWYRQSLGQGLEFLIYFQGNSAPDKSGLPSDRFSAERTGGSVSTLTIQRTQQEDSAVYLCASSLARSSGMEQFFGPGTRLTVL.

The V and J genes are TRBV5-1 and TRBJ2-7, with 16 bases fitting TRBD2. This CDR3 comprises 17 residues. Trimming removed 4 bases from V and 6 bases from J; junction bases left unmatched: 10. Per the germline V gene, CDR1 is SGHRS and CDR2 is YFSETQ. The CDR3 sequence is CASSLGTSGRAFSEQYF. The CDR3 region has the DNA TGCGCCAGCAGCCTAGGGACTAGCGGGAGGGCCTTCTCCGAGCAGTACTTC.

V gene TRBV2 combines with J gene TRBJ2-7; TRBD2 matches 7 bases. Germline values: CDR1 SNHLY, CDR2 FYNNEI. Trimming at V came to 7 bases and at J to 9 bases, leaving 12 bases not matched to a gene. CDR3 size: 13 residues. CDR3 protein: CASTSGGRNWQYF. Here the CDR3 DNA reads TGTGCCAGCACCTCCGGGGGGAGGAACTGGCAGTACTTC.

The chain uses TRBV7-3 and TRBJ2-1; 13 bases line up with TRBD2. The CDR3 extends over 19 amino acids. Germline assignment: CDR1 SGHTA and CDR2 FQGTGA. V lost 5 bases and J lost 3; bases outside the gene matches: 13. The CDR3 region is CASSPLGLAGDQSYNEQFF. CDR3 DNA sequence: TGTGCCAGCAGCCCCCTCGGACTAGCGGGAGATCAGAGCTACAATGAGCAGTTCTTC.

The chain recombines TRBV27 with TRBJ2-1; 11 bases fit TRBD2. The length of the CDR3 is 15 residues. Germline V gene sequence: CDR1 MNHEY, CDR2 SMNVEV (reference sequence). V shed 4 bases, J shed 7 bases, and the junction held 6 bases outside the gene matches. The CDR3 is CASSSSGRPRNEQFF. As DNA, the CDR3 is TGTGCCAGCAGTTCTAGCGGGAGGCCGAGGAATGAGCAGTTCTTC.

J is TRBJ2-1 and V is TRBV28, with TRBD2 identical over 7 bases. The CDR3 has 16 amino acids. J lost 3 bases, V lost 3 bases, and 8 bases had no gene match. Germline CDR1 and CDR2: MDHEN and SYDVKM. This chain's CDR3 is CASSLWAGDRYNEQFF. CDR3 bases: TGTGCCAGCAGTTTGTGGGCGGGAGACCGCTACAATGAGCAGTTCTTC.

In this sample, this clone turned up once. CDR3 DNA: TGTGCCAGCAGCCAATCCCACGGGGAGCAGTACTTC. Encoded protein: CASSQSHGEQYF. The rearrangement joins TRBV3-1 (or the pseudogene TRBV3-2) to TRBJ2-7; D uncertain. The CDR3 is made up of 12 amino acids. V lost 2 bases and J lost 7, with 9 bases in between. Germline values: CDR1 LGHDT, CDR2 YNNKEL (reference sequence).

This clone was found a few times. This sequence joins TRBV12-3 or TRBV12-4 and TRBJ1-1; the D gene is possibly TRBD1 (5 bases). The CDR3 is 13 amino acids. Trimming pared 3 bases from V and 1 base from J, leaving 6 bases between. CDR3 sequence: CASSFQGNTEAFF. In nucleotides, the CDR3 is TGTGCCAGCAGTTTCCAGGGGAACACTGAAGCTTTCTTT.

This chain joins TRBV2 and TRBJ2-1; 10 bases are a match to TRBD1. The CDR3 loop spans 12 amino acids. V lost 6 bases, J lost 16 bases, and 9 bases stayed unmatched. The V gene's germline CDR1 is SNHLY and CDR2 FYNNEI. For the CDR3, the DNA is TGTGCCAGCAGCCAATTGGACAGGGGGAGATTCTTC. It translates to CASSQLDRGRFF.

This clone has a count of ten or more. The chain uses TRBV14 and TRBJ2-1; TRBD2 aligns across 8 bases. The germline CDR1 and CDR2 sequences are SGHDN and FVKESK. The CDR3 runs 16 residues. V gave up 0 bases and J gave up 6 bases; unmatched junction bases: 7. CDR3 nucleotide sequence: TGTGCCAGCAGCCAAGATTCGGGGGGGCGCGTCAATGAGCAGTTCTTC. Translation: CASSQDSGGRVNEQFF.

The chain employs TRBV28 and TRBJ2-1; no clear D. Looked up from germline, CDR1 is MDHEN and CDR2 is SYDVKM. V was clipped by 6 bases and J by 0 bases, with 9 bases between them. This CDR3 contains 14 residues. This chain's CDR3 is CASSLMSSYNEQFF. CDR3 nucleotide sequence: TGTGCCAGCAGCTTGATGAGCTCCTACAATGAGCAGTTCTTC. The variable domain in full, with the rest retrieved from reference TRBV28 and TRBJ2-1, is DVKVTQSSRYLVKRTGEKVFLECVQDMDHENMFWYRQDPGLGLRLIYFSYDVKMKEKGDIPEGYSVSREKKERFSLILESASTNQTSMYLCASSLMSSYNEQFFGPGTRLTVL.